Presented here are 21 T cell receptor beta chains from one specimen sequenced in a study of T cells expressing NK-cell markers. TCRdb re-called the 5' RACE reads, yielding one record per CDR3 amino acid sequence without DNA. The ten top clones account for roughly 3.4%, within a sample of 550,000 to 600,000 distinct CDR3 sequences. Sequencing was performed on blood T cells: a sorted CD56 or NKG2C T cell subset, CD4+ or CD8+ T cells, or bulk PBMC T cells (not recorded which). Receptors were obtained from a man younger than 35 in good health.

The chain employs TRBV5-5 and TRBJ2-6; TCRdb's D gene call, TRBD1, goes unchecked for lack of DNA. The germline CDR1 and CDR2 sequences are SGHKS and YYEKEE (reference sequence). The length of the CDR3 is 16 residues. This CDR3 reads CASSSTGGAGANVLTF.

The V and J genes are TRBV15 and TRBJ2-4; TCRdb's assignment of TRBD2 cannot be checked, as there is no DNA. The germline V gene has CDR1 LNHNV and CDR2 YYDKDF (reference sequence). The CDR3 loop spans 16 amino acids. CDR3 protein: CATSSFGREKQNIQYF.

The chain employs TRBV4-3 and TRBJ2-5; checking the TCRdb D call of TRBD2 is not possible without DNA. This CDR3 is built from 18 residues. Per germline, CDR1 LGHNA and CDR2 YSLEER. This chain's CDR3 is CASSQDEVARAGRETQYF.

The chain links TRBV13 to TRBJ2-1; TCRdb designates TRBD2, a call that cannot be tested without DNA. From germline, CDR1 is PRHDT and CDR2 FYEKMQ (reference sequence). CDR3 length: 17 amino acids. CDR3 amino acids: CASSSRQRPERYDEQFF.

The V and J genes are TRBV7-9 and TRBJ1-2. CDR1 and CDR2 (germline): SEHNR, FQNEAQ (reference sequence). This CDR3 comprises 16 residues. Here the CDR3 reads CASTQGGIGASYGYTF.

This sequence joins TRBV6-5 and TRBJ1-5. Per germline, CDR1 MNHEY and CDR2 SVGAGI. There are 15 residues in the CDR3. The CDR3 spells CASAYREKSNQPQHF.

Here the CDR3 reads CASSLTAENYGYTF. The gene calls are TRBV5-1 and TRBJ1-2. Germline V gene lookup returns CDR1 SGHRS and CDR2 YFSETQ. The CDR3 runs to 14 residues.

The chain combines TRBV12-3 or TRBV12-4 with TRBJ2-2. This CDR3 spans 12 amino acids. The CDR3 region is CARIAYTGELFF.

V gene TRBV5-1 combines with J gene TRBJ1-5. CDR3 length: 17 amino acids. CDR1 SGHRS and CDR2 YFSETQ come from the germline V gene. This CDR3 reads CASSRQPREESNQPQHF.

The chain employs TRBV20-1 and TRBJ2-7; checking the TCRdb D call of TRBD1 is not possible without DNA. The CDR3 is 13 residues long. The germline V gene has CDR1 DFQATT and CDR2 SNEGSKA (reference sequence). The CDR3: CSARGTSPHEQYF.

The CDR3 is CASSPPGTQRNEQFF. This chain joins TRBV7-9 and TRBJ2-1; TCRdb gives TRBD1 as the D gene, but with no DNA this cannot be confirmed. The germline V gene encodes CDR1 SEHNR and CDR2 FQNEAQ (reference sequence). The CDR3 has 15 residues.

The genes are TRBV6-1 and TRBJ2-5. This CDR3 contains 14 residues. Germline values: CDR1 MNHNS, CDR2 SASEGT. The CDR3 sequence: CASSAGYGGETQYF.

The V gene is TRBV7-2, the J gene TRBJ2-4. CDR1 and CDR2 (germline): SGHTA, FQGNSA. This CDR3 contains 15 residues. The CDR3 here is CASSSTAPAKNIQYF.

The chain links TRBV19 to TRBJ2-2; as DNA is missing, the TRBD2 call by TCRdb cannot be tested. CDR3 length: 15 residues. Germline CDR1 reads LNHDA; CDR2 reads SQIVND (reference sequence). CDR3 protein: CASRLAGQNTGELFF.

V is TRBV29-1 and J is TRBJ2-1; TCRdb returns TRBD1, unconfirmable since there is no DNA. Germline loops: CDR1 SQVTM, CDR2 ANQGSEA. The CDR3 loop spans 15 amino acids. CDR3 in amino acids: CSVRTPAPSYNEQFF.

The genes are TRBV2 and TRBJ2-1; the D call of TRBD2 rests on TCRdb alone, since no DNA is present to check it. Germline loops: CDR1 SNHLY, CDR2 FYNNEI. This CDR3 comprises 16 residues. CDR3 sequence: CASSDLSGLSYNEQFF.

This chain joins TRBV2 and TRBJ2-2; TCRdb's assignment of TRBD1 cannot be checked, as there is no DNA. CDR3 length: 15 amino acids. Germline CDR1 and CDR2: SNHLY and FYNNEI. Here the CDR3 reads CASSVETGVAGELFF.

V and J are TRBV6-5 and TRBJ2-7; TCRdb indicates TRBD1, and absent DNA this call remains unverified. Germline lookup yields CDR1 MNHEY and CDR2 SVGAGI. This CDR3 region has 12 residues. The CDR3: CASNRGRGEQYF.

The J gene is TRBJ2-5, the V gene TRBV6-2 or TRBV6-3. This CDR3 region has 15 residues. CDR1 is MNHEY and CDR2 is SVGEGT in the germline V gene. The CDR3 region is CASSYSNLDQETQYF.

The CDR3 is CASSFGGGPYNEQFF. The chain carries TRBV7-7 and TRBJ2-1; TCRdb proposes TRBD1, but this gene call is untestable without DNA. CDR3 length: 15 amino acids. Germline V gives CDR1 SSHAT, CDR2 FNYEAQ (reference sequence).

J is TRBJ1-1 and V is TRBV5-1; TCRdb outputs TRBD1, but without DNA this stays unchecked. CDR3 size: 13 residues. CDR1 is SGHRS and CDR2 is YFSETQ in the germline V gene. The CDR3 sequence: CASSSRQGWEAFF.